Shown below are 26 T cell receptor beta chains from a single sample sequenced in a study of response to subunit inactivated influenza vaccine. A single record per CDR3 protein comes from TCRdb applying MiXCR to the RT-PCR reads. The sample yields around 570,000 distinct CDR3 sequences, roughly 12% seen once. This sample was shared with a second study, whose subject was T cells expressing NK-cell markers. That source notes: UMIs were included in TCR beta cDNA generated by 5'RACE template switching.

The sequencing here drew on PBMCs from blood, taken on the day of vaccination. The receptors originated from a middle-aged man who received an inactivated influenza vaccine.

This clonotype was seen a handful of times. The chain is built from TRBV4-2 and TRBJ2-1; possibly TRBD2 for D (6 bases). Germline CDR1 reads LGHNA; CDR2 reads YNFKEQ. CDR3 length: 14 residues. The V end was cut by 0 bases, the J end by 6 bases, with 9 bases between. CDR3 sequence reads: CASSQEAGPNEQFF. The CDR3 DNA reads as TGTGCCAGCAGCCAAGAAGCGGGCCCCAATGAGCAGTTCTTC.

The chain employs TRBV20-1 and TRBJ2-7, with D possibly matching TRBD1 (5 bases). V shed 5 bases and J shed 1 base, with 15 bases lying between them. Germline V gene data show CDR1 as DFQATT and CDR2 as SNEGSKA (reference sequence). The CDR3 is made up of 14 amino acids. CDR3 coding DNA: TGCAGTGCTCGAAAGGGTAGGGGATCCTACGAGCAGTACTTC. Translated, it gives CSARKGRGSYEQYF.

V usage is TRBV7-2 and J usage is TRBJ2-7; D possibly corresponds to TRBD1 (6 bases). This CDR3 has 13 amino acids. V was cut by 3 bases and J by 5 bases, with 11 bases left in between. Germline CDR1 SGHTA, CDR2 FQGNSA. DNA for the CDR3: TGTGCCAGCAGCTTGAACAGGGTGGACGAGCAGTACTTC. This translates into CASSLNRVDEQYF.

This clonotype has only one observation. This rearrangement joins TRBV28 to TRBJ2-1; TRBD2 aligns across 12 bases. CDR1 is MDHEN, CDR2 SYDVKM, per germline. This CDR3 comprises 13 residues. The junction had 4 bases not matched to a gene; V was cut back by 9 bases and J by 7 bases. Written as DNA, the CDR3 is TGTGCCAGTTGGACTAGCGGGGCAAATGAGCAGTTCTTC. This sequence encodes CASWTSGANEQFF.

Here the CDR3 reads CSVVKYYEGYGYTF. The CDR3 region has the DNA TGCAGCGTTGTAAAATACTATGAAGGGTATGGCTACACCTTC. V gene TRBV29-1 combines with J gene TRBJ1-2, with D uncertain. The germline CDR1 and CDR2 sequences are SQVTM and ANQGSEA. This CDR3 is built from 14 residues. Trimming removed 4 bases from V and 5 bases from J, with 17 bases in between.

The CDR3 region is CSASGRSGLAGVEQFF. In nucleotides, the CDR3 is TGCAGTGCTAGTGGCCGATCGGGACTAGCGGGTGTTGAGCAGTTCTTC. V is TRBV20-1 and J is TRBJ2-1; 12 bases are a match to TRBD2. The CDR3 runs 16 residues. J lost 9 bases, V lost 3 bases, and 12 bases had no gene match. The germline CDR1 and CDR2 sequences are DFQATT and SNEGSKA (reference sequence).

V and J are TRBV11-2 and TRBJ2-7; D call uncertain. Germline-derived CDR1 and CDR2 are SGHAT and FQNNGV. Between the trimmed V and J ends, which lost 3 bases and 6 bases, there was a span of 9 bases. The CDR3 runs to 12 residues. CDR3 protein: CASSFVASEQYF. The DNA for the CDR3 is TGTGCCAGCAGCTTTGTAGCAAGCGAGCAGTACTTC. Supplemented by reference TRBV11-2 and TRBJ2-7, the full variable domain reads EAGVAQSPRYKIIEKRQSVAFWCNPISGHATLYWYQQILGQGPKLLIQFQNNGVVDDSQLPKDRFSAERLKGVDSTLKIQPAKLEDSAVYLCASSFVASEQYFGPGTRLTVT.

This clonotype was picked up a small number of times. The J gene is TRBJ1-1, the V gene TRBV5-1; D gene ambiguous. V was cut by 4 bases and J by 1 base, with 17 bases left in between. The CDR3 has 16 residues. CDR1 SGHRS and CDR2 YFSETQ come from the germline V gene. CDR3 nucleotide sequence: TGCGCCAGCAGCCTAACCACTGGCCGGGGGAACACTGAAGCTTTCTTT. Protein: CASSLTTGRGNTEAFF.

The sample holds many counts of this clonotype. The chain carries TRBV5-5 and TRBJ2-1, with D possibly matching TRBD1 (6 bases). The germline V and J ends were trimmed by 4 bases and 9 bases, with 11 bases remaining between them. Looked up from germline, CDR1 is SGHKS and CDR2 is YYEKEE (reference sequence). The CDR3 runs 12 residues. This CDR3 is CASSVQGLEQFF. CDR3 DNA: TGTGCCAGCAGCGTACAGGGTCTTGAGCAGTTCTTC.

The chain carries TRBV5-1 and TRBJ2-3; the match to TRBD2 covers 7 bases. J lost 6 bases, V lost 0 bases, and 13 bases had no gene match. CDR1 is SGHRS and CDR2 is YFSETQ in the germline V gene. The CDR3 sequence is 17 residues long. DNA for the CDR3: TGCGCCAGCAGCTTGGCCACTAGCGCCAACCGGTTGGATACGCAGTATTTT. Protein sequence: CASSLATSANRLDTQYF. The variable domain in full, completed from reference TRBV5-1 and TRBJ2-3, reads KAGVTQTPRYLIKTRGQQVTLSCSPISGHRSVSWYQQTPGQGLQFLFEYFSETQRNKGNFPGRFSGRQFSNSRSEMNVSTLELGDSALYLCASSLATSANRLDTQYFGPGTRLTVL.

V usage is TRBV24-1 and J usage is TRBJ2-2; TRBD1 aligns across 9 bases. There are 16 residues in the CDR3. V lost 4 bases and J lost 5; bases outside the gene matches: 7. CDR1 and CDR2 from the germline V gene are KGHDR and SFDVKD. The DNA of the CDR3 is TGTGCCACCAGTGACGCCGGGACAGGGAATACCGGGGAGCTGTTTTTT. Translated: CATSDAGTGNTGELFF.

This clonotype was found a few times. CDR3 region: CASSEQGENTEAFF. The CDR3 DNA sequence: TGTGCCAGCAGTGAACAGGGGGAGAACACTGAAGCTTTCTTT. This chain joins TRBV2 and TRBJ1-1; 7 nucleotides agree with TRBD1. The germline V gene has CDR1 SNHLY and CDR2 FYNNEI. Trimming at V came to 2 bases and at J to 1 base, leaving 1 base not matched to a gene. The CDR3 runs to 14 residues.

The chain links TRBV12-3 or TRBV12-4 to TRBJ1-1; D is unresolved. The CDR3 has 15 residues. Deletions cut 1 base from V and 0 bases from J, with 9 bases between. The CDR3 nucleotides are TGTGCCAGCAGTTTAGGGACCTGGATGAACACTGAAGCTTTCTTT. Protein: CASSLGTWMNTEAFF.

This chain joins TRBV9 and TRBJ1-6; D remains unclear. The CDR3 has 14 amino acids. V was clipped by 3 bases and J by 4 bases, with 8 bases between them. Germline V lookup: CDR1 SGDLS, CDR2 YYNGEE. The CDR3 region has the DNA TGTGCCAGCAGCGCGGGTTATTATAATTCACCCCTCCACTTT. Its protein product is CASSAGYYNSPLHF. The full variable domain, in which reference TRBV9 and TRBJ1-6 provide the parts outside the CDR3, is DSGVTQTPKHLITATGQRVTLRCSPRSGDLSVYWYQQSLDQGLQFLIQYYNGEERAKGNILERFSAQQFPDLHSELNLSSLELGDSALYFCASSAGYYNSPLHFGNGTRLTVT.

This clonotype turned up a few times. The chain combines TRBV4-1 with TRBJ2-7; D possibly corresponds to TRBD2 (6 bases). The germline V gene has CDR1 MGHRA and CDR2 YSYEKL. This CDR3 has 14 amino acids. V lost 1 base, J lost 8 bases, and 15 bases lay in between. The CDR3 region has the DNA TGCGCCAGCAGCCAAGGCGGGACTGCAGATAAGCAGTACTTC. Protein sequence: CASSQGGTADKQYF.

The J gene is TRBJ2-5, the V gene TRBV5-6; the D is unclear. This CDR3 region has 14 residues. From germline, CDR1 is SGHDT and CDR2 YYEEEE. Trimming removed 0 bases at V and 5 bases at J, with 11 bases between. In nucleotides, the CDR3 is TGTGCCAGCAGCTTGGCTCAAGATGGGGAGACCCAGTACTTC. Encoded protein: CASSLAQDGETQYF.

This clonotype showed up just a few times. The chain carries TRBV28 and TRBJ1-1; TRBD1 might be the D (5 bases). Deletions cut 7 bases from V and 7 bases from J, with 16 bases between. The CDR3 totals 13 residues. Looked up from germline, CDR1 is MDHEN and CDR2 is SYDVKM. CDR3 in DNA: TGTGCCAGCATATTGGGACCCTACGGTGAAGCTTTCTTT. Its protein is CASILGPYGEAFF.

This clonotype was observed a handful of times. V usage is TRBV28 and J usage is TRBJ2-3; D is unclear. V was cut by 0 bases and J by 0 bases, with 7 bases left in between. This CDR3 has 15 amino acids. The V gene's germline CDR1 is MDHEN and CDR2 SYDVKM. CDR3 protein: CASSLWTASTDTQYF. The DNA for the CDR3 is TGTGCCAGCAGTTTATGGACGGCTAGCACAGATACGCAGTATTTT.

The CDR3 spells CASRRGGTGALNTGELFF. In DNA, the CDR3 is TGTGCCAGTAGAAGAGGCGGGACAGGCGCTCTTAACACCGGGGAGCTGTTTTTT. The chain employs TRBV19 and TRBJ2-2; 8 nucleotides agree with TRBD1. The CDR3 spans 18 residues. V gave up 6 bases and J gave up 2 bases; unmatched junction bases: 14. Per the germline V gene, CDR1 is LNHDA and CDR2 is SQIVND (reference sequence).

The CDR3 DNA reads as TGCGCCAGCAGCTCGGCGGTGGGGGGCCTGGGGGAGACCCAGTACTTC. Amino acids: CASSSAVGGLGETQYF. The rearrangement links TRBV5-1 to TRBJ2-5; perhaps D is TRBD1 or TRBD2 (6 bases each). CDR3 size: 16 residues. Germline V lookup: CDR1 SGHRS, CDR2 YFSETQ. Trimming removed 3 bases from V and 5 bases from J, with 20 bases in between.

This clonotype was found a few times. J is TRBJ2-4 and V is TRBV2; the D gene is possibly TRBD2 (6 bases). Germline CDR1 is SNHLY and CDR2 is FYNNEI. V was shortened by 6 bases and J by 8 bases, with 14 bases between the two germline ends. CDR3 size: 13 residues. CDR3 coding DNA: TGTGCCAGCAGGACAAGTTGGGGGGACATTCAGTACTTC. The encoded protein is CASRTSWGDIQYF.

About this clonotype itself: One base away lies a much larger clone, so this may be a sequencing read error. The genes are TRBV7-9 and TRBJ2-7, with D unresolved. Germline values: CDR1 SEHNR, CDR2 FQNEAQ (reference sequence). The CDR3 covers 12 residues. With 3 bases removed from V and 3 bases from J, the gap between germline ends came to 6 bases. This CDR3 reads CASSFVGYEQYF. The DNA for the CDR3 is TGTGCCAGCAGCTTTGTAGGCTACGAGCAGTACTTC.

This clonotype was seen only a few times. V usage is TRBV2 and J usage is TRBJ2-2; D possibly uses TRBD1 or TRBD2 (5 bases each). Germline loops: CDR1 SNHLY, CDR2 FYNNEI. Trimming removed 0 bases at V and 4 bases at J, with 18 bases between. CDR3 length equals 18 residues. CDR3 coding DNA: TGTGCCAGCAGTGAAGCGCTTCGGGGCTATGACAGCACCGGGGAGCTGTTTTTT. Its protein is CASSEALRGYDSTGELFF.

This clonotype was observed a handful of times. This sequence joins TRBV7-9 and TRBJ2-1, with unresolved D. Germline assignment: CDR1 SEHNR and CDR2 FQNEAQ (reference sequence). V was trimmed by 8 bases and J by 9 bases, leaving 14 bases between them. The CDR3 consists of 12 residues. CDR3 sequence (DNA): TGTGCCAGCCTCAAGCCCGACGGTGAGCAGTTCTTC. The encoded protein is CASLKPDGEQFF.

This clonotype was seen only a few times. V gene TRBV5-6 combines with J gene TRBJ2-7; 7 nucleotides agree with TRBD2. CDR1 is SGHDT and CDR2 is YYEEEE in the germline V gene. V lost 4 bases, J lost 10 bases, and 17 bases stayed unmatched. The CDR3 extends over 15 amino acids. This chain's CDR3 is CASSGNAGTKFYQYF. DNA of the CDR3: TGTGCCAGCAGCGGAAACGCCGGGACTAAATTTTATCAGTACTTC.

The rearrangement joins TRBV6-2 or TRBV6-3 to TRBJ2-7, with D possibly called TRBD1 or TRBD2 (5 bases each). This CDR3 region has 15 residues. The V end lost 6 bases, the J end lost 5 bases, and 20 bases lay between the germline ends. Germline-derived CDR1 and CDR2 are MNHEY and SVGEGT. The CDR3 region has the DNA TGTGCCAGCAGATCTACCGGGGCCCTAGCACACGAGCAGTACTTC. This codes for CASRSTGALAHEQYF.